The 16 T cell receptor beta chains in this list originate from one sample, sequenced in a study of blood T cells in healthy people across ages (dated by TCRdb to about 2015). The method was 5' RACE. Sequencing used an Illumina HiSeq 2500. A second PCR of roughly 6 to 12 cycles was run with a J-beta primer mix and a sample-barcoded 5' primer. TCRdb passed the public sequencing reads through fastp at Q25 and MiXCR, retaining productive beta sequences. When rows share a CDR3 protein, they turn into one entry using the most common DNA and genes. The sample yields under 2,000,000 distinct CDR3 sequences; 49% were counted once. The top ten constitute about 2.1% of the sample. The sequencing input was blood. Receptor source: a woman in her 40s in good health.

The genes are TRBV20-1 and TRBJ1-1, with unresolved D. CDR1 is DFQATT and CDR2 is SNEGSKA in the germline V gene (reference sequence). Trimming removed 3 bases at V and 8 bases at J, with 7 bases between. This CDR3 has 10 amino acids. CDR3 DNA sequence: TGCAGTGCTAGGGAATGGGAAGCTTTCTTT. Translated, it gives CSAREWEAFF.

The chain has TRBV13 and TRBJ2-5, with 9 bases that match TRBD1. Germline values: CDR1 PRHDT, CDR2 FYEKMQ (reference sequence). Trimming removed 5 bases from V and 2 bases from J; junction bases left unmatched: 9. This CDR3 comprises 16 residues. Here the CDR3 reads CASSKAGTGRQETQYF. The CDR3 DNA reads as TGTGCCAGCAGCAAAGCCGGGACAGGGAGGCAAGAGACCCAGTACTTC.

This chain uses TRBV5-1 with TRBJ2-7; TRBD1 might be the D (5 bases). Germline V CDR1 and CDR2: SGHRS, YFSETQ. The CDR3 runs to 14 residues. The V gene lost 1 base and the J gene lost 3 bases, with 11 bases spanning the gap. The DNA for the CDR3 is TGCGCCAGCAGCTTGAGCGACAGCCTCTACGAGCAGTACTTC. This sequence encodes CASSLSDSLYEQYF.

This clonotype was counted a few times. The CDR3 loop reads CASSYDFTDTQYF. CDR3 in DNA: TGTGCCAGCAGTTATGACTTCACAGATACGCAGTATTTT. The chain employs TRBV12-3 or TRBV12-4 and TRBJ2-3; D is uncertain. This CDR3 is 13 amino acids long. Trimming stripped 4 bases from V and 2 bases from J, with 7 bases between.

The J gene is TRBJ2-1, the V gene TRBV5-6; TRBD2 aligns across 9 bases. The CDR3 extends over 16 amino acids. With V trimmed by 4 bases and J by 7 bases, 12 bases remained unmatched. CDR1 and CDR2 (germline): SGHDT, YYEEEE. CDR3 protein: CASSPRSRGGRNEQFF. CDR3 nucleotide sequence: TGTGCCAGCAGCCCGCGGTCGCGGGGGGGACGGAATGAGCAGTTCTTC.

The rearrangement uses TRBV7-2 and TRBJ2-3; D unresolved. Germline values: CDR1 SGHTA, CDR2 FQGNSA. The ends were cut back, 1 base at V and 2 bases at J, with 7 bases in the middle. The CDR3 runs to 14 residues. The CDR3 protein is CASSLVPTTDTQYF. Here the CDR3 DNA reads TGTGCCAGCAGCTTAGTCCCAACCACAGATACGCAGTATTTT.

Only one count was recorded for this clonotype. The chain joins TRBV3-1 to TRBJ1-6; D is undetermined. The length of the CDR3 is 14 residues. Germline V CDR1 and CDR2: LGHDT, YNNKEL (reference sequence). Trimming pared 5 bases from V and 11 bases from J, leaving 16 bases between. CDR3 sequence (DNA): TGTGCCAGCAGCGCAAGGTCCGGACCGGCACCCCTCCACTTT. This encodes CASSARSGPAPLHF. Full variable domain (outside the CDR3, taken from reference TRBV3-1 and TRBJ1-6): DTAVSQTPKYLVTQMGNDKSIKCEQNLGHDTMYWYKQDSKKFLKIMFSYNNKELIINETVPNRFSPKSPDKAHLNLHINSLELGDSAVYFCASSARSGPAPLHFGNGTRLTVT.

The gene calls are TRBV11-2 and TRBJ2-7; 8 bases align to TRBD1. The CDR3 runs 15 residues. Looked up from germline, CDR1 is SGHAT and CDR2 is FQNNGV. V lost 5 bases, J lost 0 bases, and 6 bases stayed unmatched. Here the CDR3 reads CASSVRQGTSYEQYF. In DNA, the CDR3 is TGTGCCAGCAGCGTCAGACAGGGGACCTCCTACGAGCAGTACTTC. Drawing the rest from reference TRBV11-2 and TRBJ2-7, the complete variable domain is EAGVAQSPRYKIIEKRQSVAFWCNPISGHATLYWYQQILGQGPKLLIQFQNNGVVDDSQLPKDRFSAERLKGVDSTLKIQPAKLEDSAVYLCASSVRQGTSYEQYFGPGTRLTVT.

The CDR3: CASSRDRGDYEQYF. The CDR3 DNA is TGTGCCAGCAGCCGCGACAGGGGCGACTACGAGCAGTACTTC. V is TRBV7-6 and J is TRBJ2-7; 8 nucleotides align to TRBD1. The CDR3 covers 14 residues. Germline V gene data show CDR1 as SGHVS and CDR2 as FNYEAQ. The junction had 6 bases not matched to a gene; V was cut back by 5 bases and J by 3 bases.

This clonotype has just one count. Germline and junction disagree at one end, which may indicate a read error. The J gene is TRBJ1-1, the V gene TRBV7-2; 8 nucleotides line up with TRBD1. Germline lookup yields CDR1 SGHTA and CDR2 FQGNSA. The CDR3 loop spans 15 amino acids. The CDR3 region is CASSSLGQGLSEAFF. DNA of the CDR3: TGTGCCAGCAGCTCCCTCGGACAGGGACTATCTGAGGCTTTCTTT.

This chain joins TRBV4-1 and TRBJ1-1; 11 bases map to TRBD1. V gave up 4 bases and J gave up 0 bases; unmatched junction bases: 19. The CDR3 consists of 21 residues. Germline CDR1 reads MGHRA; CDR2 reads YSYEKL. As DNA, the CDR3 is TGCGCCAGCAGCCGAAAGCCGGGACAGGGGGTATCTGCGCTCGTGAACACTGAAGCTTTCTTT. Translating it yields CASSRKPGQGVSALVNTEAFF.

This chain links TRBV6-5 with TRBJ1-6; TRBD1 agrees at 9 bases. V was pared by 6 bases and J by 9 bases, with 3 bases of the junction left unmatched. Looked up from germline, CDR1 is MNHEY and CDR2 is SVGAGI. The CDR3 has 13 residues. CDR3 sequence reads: CASRWDRASPLHF. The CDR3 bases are TGTGCCAGCAGATGGGACAGGGCTTCACCCCTCCACTTT.

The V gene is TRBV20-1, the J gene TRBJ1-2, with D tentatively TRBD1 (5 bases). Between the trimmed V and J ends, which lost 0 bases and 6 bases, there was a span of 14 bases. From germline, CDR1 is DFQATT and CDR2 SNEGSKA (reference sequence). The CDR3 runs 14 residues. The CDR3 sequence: CSAREETDRHGYTF. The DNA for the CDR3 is TGCAGTGCTAGAGAGGAGACAGATCGGCATGGCTACACCTTC.

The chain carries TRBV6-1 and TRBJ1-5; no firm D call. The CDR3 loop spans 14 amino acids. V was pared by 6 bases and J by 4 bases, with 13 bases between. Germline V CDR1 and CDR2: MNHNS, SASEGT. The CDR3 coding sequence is TGTGCCAGCAGCAGAGGCGGGGAGAATCAGCCCCAGCATTTT. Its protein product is CASSRGGENQPQHF.

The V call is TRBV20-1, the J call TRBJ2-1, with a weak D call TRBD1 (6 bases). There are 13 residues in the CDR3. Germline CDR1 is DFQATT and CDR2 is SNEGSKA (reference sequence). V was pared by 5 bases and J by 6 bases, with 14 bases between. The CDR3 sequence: CSAPQQGGNEQFF. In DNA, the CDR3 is TGCAGTGCTCCCCAGCAAGGGGGCAATGAGCAGTTCTTC.

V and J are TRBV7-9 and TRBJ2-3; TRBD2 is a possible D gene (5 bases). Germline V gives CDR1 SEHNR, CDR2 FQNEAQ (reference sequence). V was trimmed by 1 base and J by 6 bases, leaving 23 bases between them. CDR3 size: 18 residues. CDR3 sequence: CASSLVRATFGVADTQYF. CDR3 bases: TGTGCCAGCAGCTTAGTGAGGGCGACATTTGGGGTGGCCGATACGCAGTATTTT.